The text below deals with one TCR beta chain. The record originates from a study of blood T cell repertoires in COVID-19. Study-level information: Material from acute and convalescent COVID-19 was sourced from the United States, Italy and Spain. The analysed material was cDNA or gDNA that came from T cells, B-cell-depleted T cells, or PBMCs.

In the original workflow: It was from reference gene primer amplification that nucleated cell counts were estimated. Sequencing used immunoSEQ multiplex PCR; TCRdb keeps in-frame clones, though not all of them. V and J calls plus clone size are reproduced from that table; the DNA served to infer D and trimming. Counted here are around 170,000 clones, around 84% occurring once; the ten biggest clones make up approximately 15%. The CDR3 covers 15 residues. Trimming removed 0 bases from V and 5 bases from J, with 14 bases in between. CDR1 is SGHRS, CDR2 YFSETQ, per germline. The TCR sequence derives from a man younger than 45 with active or convalescent COVID-19. Sequences were obtained from peripheral blood. J is TRBJ1-1 and V is TRBV5-1; no definite D call. CDR3: CASSLGERAGTEAFF. CDR3 nucleotide sequence: TGCGCCAGCAGCTTGGGTGAAAGGGCGGGAACTGAAGCTTTCTTT. The whole variable domain, filled in from reference TRBV5-1 and TRBJ1-1, reads KAGVTQTPRYLIKTRGQQVTLSCSPISGHRSVSWYQQTPGQGLQFLFEYFSETQRNKGNFPGRFSGRQFSNSRSEMNVSTLELGDSALYLCASSLGERAGTEAFFGQGTRLTVV.